This T cell receptor (beta chain) was profiled in a study of T cell responses to AZD1222 COVID-19 vaccine. Overall study results and limits: Mostly white British, mostly female donors; authors suggested clonal diversity may be underestimated. After the peak T cell response, and only then, were repertoires sampled.

Worth noting for this clone: Its antigen is currently unknown.

Sequenced by immunoSEQ multiplex PCR; TCRdb stores in-frame clones only, minus some. The sample comprises some 80,000 clones, 70% to 90% of which are singletons, and around 6% rests with the top ten. Germline-derived CDR1 and CDR2 are DFQATT and SNEGSKA (reference sequence). The CDR3 runs 11 residues. Trimming stripped 6 bases from V and 4 bases from J, with 9 bases between. The J gene is TRBJ1-2, the V gene TRBV20-1; no firm D call. This sequence originates from an adult in good health. This specimen consisted of peripheral blood, obtained on day 0 of AZD1222 vaccination. Written as DNA, the CDR3 is TGCAGTGCACCAACCAGCTATGGCTACACCTTC. It translates to CSAPTSYGYTF.